A single sample gave rise to the 7 T cell receptor beta chains below, sequenced in a study of regulatory T cells in long-lasting Graves disease. As to time point: newly diagnosed GD, antithyroid drugs for less than 3 months. PBMCs were the source of the RNA used for TCR sequencing. HTBI primers from iRepertoire and Arm-PCR of CDR3 regions yielded the TCR beta libraries. TCRdb reprocessed the multiplex PCR reads via MiXCR and lists one record per CDR3 protein. The sample holds 510,000 or so distinct CDR3 sequences, about 12% seen once. These data were also reused for a study on T cells in Graves' hyperthyroidism and ophthalmopathy.

The sample here was peripheral blood mononuclear cells (PBMCs), taken at new diagnosis, from a patient treated with antithyroid drugs. The receptors were sampled from a woman in her twenties or thirties with Graves disease.

Ten or more counts support this clonotype. V is TRBV18 and J is TRBJ2-7; D unresolved. CDR1 and CDR2 from the germline V gene are KGHSH and LQKENI. V was cut by 3 bases and J by 5 bases, with 17 bases left in between. The CDR3 has 15 residues. CDR3 residues: CASSPYTASEDEQYF. The CDR3 region has the DNA TGTGCCAGCTCACCTTACACCGCTAGTGAGGACGAGCAGTACTTC.

This clonotype was seen ten or more times. V gene TRBV12-3 or TRBV12-4 combines with J gene TRBJ2-7; tentative D call: TRBD1 (5 bases). The CDR3 consists of 11 residues. The V end lost 4 bases, the J end lost 7 bases, and 8 bases lay between the germline ends. DNA of the CDR3: TGTGCCAGCAGTTCTCAGGGAGAGCAGTACTTC. Protein product: CASSSQGEQYF.

This clonotype appeared a few times. The chain combines TRBV10-2 with TRBJ2-5; 10 bases align to TRBD2. CDR1 WSHSY and CDR2 SAAADI come from the germline V gene. The CDR3 is made up of 14 amino acids. Unmatched junction bases numbered 3, after V lost 3 bases and J lost 5 bases. This CDR3 reads CASSDVAGGETQYF. The CDR3 DNA is TGCGCCAGCAGTGATGTAGCGGGAGGCGAGACCCAGTACTTC.

The V and J genes are TRBV18 and TRBJ2-7; the match to TRBD2 covers 7 bases. Germline values: CDR1 KGHSH, CDR2 LQKENI. The V gene end was trimmed by 0 bases and the J gene end by 10 bases; junction bases not matched to a gene: 12. This CDR3 has 15 amino acids. CDR3 sequence (DNA): TGTGCCAGCTCACCACCCGGAGTTGGCAGGGAGGGACAGTACTTC. It specifies CASSPPGVGREGQYF.

The CDR3 is CATRNLSGGGNQPQHF. CDR3 nucleotides: TGTGCCACCCGTAACTTGAGCGGGGGAGGGAATCAGCCCCAGCATTTT. The J gene is TRBJ1-5, the V gene TRBV6-2 or TRBV6-3; the D gene is possibly TRBD1 (5 bases). The V gene's germline CDR1 is MNHEY and CDR2 SVGEGT. The CDR3 length is 16 residues. The V gene lost 10 bases and the J gene lost 4 bases, with 23 bases spanning the gap.

This clonotype was observed many times. The V call is TRBV28, the J call TRBJ2-5; D not resolved. The V and J ends lost 4 bases and 1 base respectively, with 13 bases between them. The CDR3 spans 15 residues. From germline, CDR1 is MDHEN and CDR2 SYDVKM. The CDR3 region is CASSSAVGFQETQYF. The CDR3 nucleotides are TGTGCCAGCAGTTCCGCGGTGGGTTTCCAAGAGACCCAGTACTTC.

This clonotype has a count of ten or more. The chain links TRBV7-2 to TRBJ1-2; D unclear. The germline V gene has CDR1 SGHTA and CDR2 FQGNSA. This CDR3 has 14 amino acids. V dropped 1 base and J dropped 13 bases, with 19 bases sitting between them. The CDR3: CASSLDSGSRGGTF. Here the CDR3 DNA reads TGTGCCAGCAGCTTAGATTCTGGGAGCCGGGGAGGCACCTTC.